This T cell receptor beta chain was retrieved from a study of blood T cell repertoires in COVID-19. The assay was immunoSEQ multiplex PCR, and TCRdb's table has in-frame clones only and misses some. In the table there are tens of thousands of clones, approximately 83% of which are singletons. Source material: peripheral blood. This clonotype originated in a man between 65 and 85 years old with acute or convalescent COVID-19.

The CDR3 is CASRRFVVDNEQFF. The DNA of the CDR3 is TGTGCCAGCCGCCGGTTCGTCGTTGACAATGAGCAGTTCTTC. The rearrangement joins TRBV6-5 to TRBJ2-1; D gene uncertain. The V gene's germline CDR1 is MNHEY and CDR2 SVGAGI. CDR3 length: 14 amino acids. V was trimmed by 8 bases and J by 5 bases, leaving 16 bases between them.